Following are 29 T cell receptor beta chains from one sample sequenced in a study of T cells in Graves' hyperthyroidism and ophthalmopathy. RNA transcripts were the template for amplifying TCR beta CDR3 regions. TCR CDR3 underwent first-round RT-PCR with the HTBI primer set. Each CDR3 protein gets one entry after TCRdb re-called the multiplex PCR reads with MiXCR. The sample has some 370,000 distinct CDR3 sequences; roughly 13% are singletons. Sequenced input: blood. Receptors were obtained from a man between 50 and 59 years old with Graves' ophthalmopathy.

J is TRBJ2-7 and V is TRBV4-2; 13 bases are shared with TRBD2. Germline loops: CDR1 LGHNA, CDR2 YNFKEQ. V lost 4 bases, J lost 5 bases, and 5 bases stayed unmatched. The CDR3 has 15 residues. The DNA of the CDR3 is TGTGCCAGCAGCCCTGGACTAGCGGGAGAGCACGAGCAGTACTTC. It yields the protein CASSPGLAGEHEQYF.

This clonotype was detected many times. This chain connects TRBV20-1 to TRBJ2-2; D remains unclear. This CDR3 has 13 amino acids. V lost 5 bases and J 5 bases, leaving 12 bases between the germline ends. Germline CDR1 DFQATT, CDR2 SNEGSKA (reference sequence). DNA for the CDR3: TGCAGTGCTTTTCGGACCATAACCGGGGAGCTGTTTTTT. Its protein product is CSAFRTITGELFF.

This clonotype was seen ten or more times. The CDR3 DNA is TGTGCCAGCAGTCCGCGGGGGGTCACTGAAGCTTTCTTT. This translates into CASSPRGVTEAFF. This chain links TRBV12-3 or TRBV12-4 with TRBJ1-1; D possibly corresponds to TRBD1 (5 bases). There are 13 residues in the CDR3. Trimming took off 5 bases at V and 4 bases at J, with 11 bases between the two ends.

This clonotype was counted many times. The chain uses TRBV12-3 or TRBV12-4 and TRBJ2-5; tentatively, D is TRBD1 (6 bases). The CDR3 is 14 residues long. The V end was cut by 2 bases, the J end by 3 bases, with 10 bases between. The CDR3 nucleotides read TGTGCCAGCAGTTTATCGCACAGGGAAGAGACCCAGTACTTC. It is translated as CASSLSHREETQYF.

CDR3: CATSWTGGQPQHF. The CDR3 region has the DNA TGTGCCACCAGCTGGACAGGGGGTCAGCCCCAGCATTTT. This chain links TRBV15 with TRBJ1-5, with TRBD1 identical over 10 bases. Germline CDR1 and CDR2: LNHNV and YYDKDF (reference sequence). Trimming took 5 bases from V and 6 from J; bases not matched to a gene: 1. This CDR3 is built from 13 residues.

This clonotype was counted at least ten times. The V call is TRBV12-3 or TRBV12-4, the J call TRBJ2-1; 15 bases agree with TRBD2. The CDR3 runs 17 residues. Unmatched junction bases numbered 5, after V lost 6 bases and J lost 2 bases. The DNA of the CDR3 is TGTGCCAGCAGCCTCGGGACTAGCGGGAGGACCTACAATGAGCAGTTCTTC. It specifies CASSLGTSGRTYNEQFF.

This sequence joins TRBV3-1 and TRBJ2-1; no definite D call. Per germline, CDR1 LGHDT and CDR2 YNNKEL (reference sequence). Trimming stripped 3 bases from V and 2 bases from J, with 11 bases between. CDR3 length: 15 residues. The CDR3, as DNA: TGTGCCAGCAGCCAGCAGCAGGCCCCCTACAATGAGCAGTTCTTC. Its protein is CASSQQQAPYNEQFF.

There are many counts of this clonotype. The CDR3 protein is CASSLAHLGEQFF. In DNA, the CDR3 is TGTGCCAGCAGTTTAGCGCACTTAGGGGAGCAGTTCTTC. The V gene is TRBV12-3 or TRBV12-4, the J gene TRBJ2-1; D is undetermined. V was cut by 0 bases and J by 10 bases, with 10 bases left in between. This CDR3 has 13 amino acids.

This clonotype has ten or more counts. The chain recombines TRBV13 with TRBJ2-3; D unresolved. The CDR3 contains 11 residues. Trimming removed 2 bases at V and 11 bases at J, with 8 bases between. Looked up from germline, CDR1 is PRHDT and CDR2 is FYEKMQ (reference sequence). The CDR3 spells CASSLQSRQYF. The CDR3 coding sequence is TGTGCCAGCAGCTTACAAAGCAGGCAGTATTTT.

The table lists this clonotype with a few counts. The rearrangement uses TRBV24-1 and TRBJ2-3; TRBD2 aligns across 13 bases. The J segment lost 7 bases and the V segment lost 2 bases, leaving 11 bases of the junction unmatched. Germline CDR1 and CDR2: KGHDR and SFDVKD. This CDR3 has 18 amino acids. The CDR3 DNA sequence: TGTGCCACCAGTGATTCTCAAAGGACTAGCGGGGGTCGTCATACGCAGTATTTT. This gives the protein CATSDSQRTSGGRHTQYF.

This clonotype has a handful of counts. The chain links TRBV9 to TRBJ1-3; 9 bases map to TRBD1. Germline V gene data show CDR1 as SGDLS and CDR2 as YYNGEE. The CDR3 extends over 17 amino acids. V lost 4 bases to trimming and J lost 2 bases; unmatched junction nucleotides: 10. CDR3 loop: CASSLGDRGRTGNTIYF. The CDR3 region has the DNA TGTGCCAGCAGCCTTGGAGACAGGGGGAGGACTGGAAACACCATATATTTT.

This clonotype was counted between two and nine times. The chain uses TRBV24-1 and TRBJ2-3; perhaps D is TRBD1 or TRBD2 (6 bases each). There are 14 residues in the CDR3. V was trimmed by 11 bases and J by 0 bases, leaving 14 bases between them. Germline V gene data show CDR1 as KGHDR and CDR2 as SFDVKD. The CDR3 coding sequence is TGTGCCATACGGGGGCCGGCTAGCACAGATACGCAGTATTTT. Amino acids: CAIRGPASTDTQYF.

This clonotype was detected only a few times. V gene TRBV28 combines with J gene TRBJ1-5, with D possibly matching TRBD1 (5 bases). Trimming removed 4 bases at V and 9 bases at J, with 16 bases between. Germline loops: CDR1 MDHEN, CDR2 SYDVKM. This CDR3 contains 14 residues. CDR3 loop: CASSSFGGDRPQHF. Here the CDR3 DNA reads TGTGCCAGCAGTTCTTTTGGGGGGGATAGGCCCCAGCATTTT.

This clonotype was observed a handful of times. The chain joins TRBV3-1 to TRBJ1-6; tentatively, D is TRBD1 (5 bases). The CDR3 consists of 12 residues. The V end lost 2 bases, the J end lost 12 bases, and 8 bases lay between the germline ends. In germline, CDR1 is LGHDT, CDR2 YNNKEL (reference sequence). The CDR3: CASSQSTGPLHF. The DNA of the CDR3 is TGTGCCAGCAGCCAAAGCACAGGACCCCTCCACTTT.

This clonotype has just a few counts. This rearrangement joins TRBV20-1 to TRBJ2-4; perhaps TRBD1 as D (6 bases). From germline, CDR1 is DFQATT and CDR2 SNEGSKA (reference sequence). The CDR3 contains 16 residues. Trimming left V 3 bases short and J 0 bases short, with 15 bases between. The CDR3 bases are TGCAGTGCTAGGAGACCGGGACAACTAGCCAAAAACATTCAGTACTTC. It yields the protein CSARRPGQLAKNIQYF.

This clonotype was detected ten times or more. This rearrangement joins TRBV5-1 to TRBJ2-1; tentatively, D is TRBD1 (5 bases). The CDR3 has 15 amino acids. V lost 5 bases and J lost 0, with 12 bases in between. Germline-derived CDR1 and CDR2 are SGHRS and YFSETQ. CDR3 residues: CASRTAWSSYNEQFF. CDR3 in DNA: TGCGCCAGCAGGACAGCTTGGAGCTCCTACAATGAGCAGTTCTTC.

The table lists this clonotype with many counts. The chain employs TRBV7-2 and TRBJ2-3, with 7 positions matching TRBD1. V trimming: 4 bases; J trimming: 6 bases; junction bases outside the gene matches: 4. Germline loops: CDR1 SGHTA, CDR2 FQGNSA. The CDR3 runs to 13 residues. This chain's CDR3 is CASSSRRGDTQYF. The CDR3 region has the DNA TGTGCCAGCAGCTCACGCAGGGGGGATACGCAGTATTTT.

This clonotype has at least ten counts. This chain uses TRBV3-1 with TRBJ1-2, with D perhaps matching TRBD1 (5 bases). The CDR3 length is 16 residues. Germline loops: CDR1 LGHDT, CDR2 YNNKEL (reference sequence). The germline V and J ends were trimmed by 4 bases and 1 base, with 16 bases remaining between them. Written as DNA, the CDR3 is TGTGCCAGCAGCCCGCGGCGGCAGGGAAATAACTATGGCTACACCTTC. It translates to CASSPRRQGNNYGYTF.

This clonotype was observed at least ten times. The chain links TRBV5-1 to TRBJ1-2; D is uncertain. V lost 1 base to trimming and J lost 2 bases, with 9 bases between them. Germline V gives CDR1 SGHRS, CDR2 YFSETQ. The CDR3 spans 14 residues. This CDR3 reads CASSLYLNNYGYTF. CDR3 sequence (DNA): TGCGCCAGCAGCTTGTACCTAAACAACTATGGCTACACCTTC.

This clonotype has at least ten counts. The rearrangement uses TRBV28 and TRBJ1-2; D is ambiguous. Deletions cut 4 bases from V and 6 bases from J, with 3 bases between. The germline V gene encodes CDR1 MDHEN and CDR2 SYDVKM. This CDR3 is 10 amino acids long. CDR3 sequence (DNA): TGTGCCAGCAGTTCTAATGGCTACACCTTC. Encoded protein: CASSSNGYTF.

This chain uses TRBV2 with TRBJ2-2; 10 bases are a match to TRBD2. CDR3 size: 15 residues. Losses at the gene ends were 3 bases for V and 7 bases for J; bases not matched to a gene: 5. The germline CDR1 and CDR2 sequences are SNHLY and FYNNEI. CDR3 bases: TGTGCCAGCAGTGATAGACTAGCGGGTGGCGGGGAGCTGTTTTTT. Protein product: CASSDRLAGGGELFF.

At least ten counts were recorded for this clonotype. J is TRBJ2-2 and V is TRBV5-1; 10 bases match TRBD2. V lost 0 bases to trimming and J lost 7 bases; unmatched junction nucleotides: 6. In germline, CDR1 is SGHRS, CDR2 YFSETQ. This CDR3 spans 16 amino acids. The CDR3 here is CASSLVPSGRIGELFF. CDR3 nucleotides: TGCGCCAGCAGCTTGGTGCCTAGCGGGAGAATCGGGGAGCTGTTTTTT.

This chain links TRBV11-2 with TRBJ2-5; 7 bases are a match to TRBD2. The V and J ends lost 0 bases and 2 bases, in that order; junction bases with no gene match: 15. The V gene's germline CDR1 is SGHAT and CDR2 FQNNGV. CDR3 length equals 19 residues. The CDR3 DNA reads TGTGCCAGCAGCTTAGAGCGGGGGTCGGTCACCGGGGTTCAAGAGACCCAGTACTTC. It specifies CASSLERGSVTGVQETQYF.

This clonotype was observed a handful of times. The genes are TRBV9 and TRBJ2-2, with 9 bases fitting TRBD2. The V gene's germline CDR1 is SGDLS and CDR2 YYNGEE. Losses at the gene ends were 3 bases for V and 6 bases for J; bases not matched to a gene: 3. This CDR3 spans 14 amino acids. The CDR3 here is CASSARTSAGELFF. The DNA of the CDR3 is TGTGCCAGCAGCGCACGGACTAGCGCCGGGGAGCTGTTTTTT.

The chain employs TRBV15 and TRBJ2-6; 7 bases agree with TRBD2. The CDR3 contains 18 residues. CDR1 LNHNV and CDR2 YYDKDF come from the germline V gene (reference sequence). Unmatched junction bases numbered 6, after V lost 1 base and J lost 0 bases. CDR3 coding DNA: TGTGCCACCAGCAGAGTGGGGGGAGGGGTCTCTGGGGCCAACGTCCTGACTTTC. This codes for CATSRVGGGVSGANVLTF.

The V call is TRBV12-3 or TRBV12-4, the J call TRBJ1-5; D is undetermined. The CDR3 spans 13 residues. Between the trimmed V and J ends, which lost 3 bases and 3 bases, there was a span of 6 bases. The CDR3 loop reads CASSLTINQPQHF. As DNA, the CDR3 is TGTGCCAGCAGTTTGACAATCAATCAGCCCCAGCATTTT.

This clonotype was seen repeatedly, ten times or more. The rearrangement links TRBV18 to TRBJ2-1; perhaps TRBD2 as D (5 bases). From germline, CDR1 is KGHSH and CDR2 LQKENI. The CDR3 extends over 17 amino acids. Trimming stripped 0 bases from V and 1 base from J, with 13 bases between. For the CDR3, the DNA is TGTGCCAGCTCACCACCGGTAGGGAGCAGGTCCTACAATGAGCAGTTCTTC. Translated: CASSPPVGSRSYNEQFF.

The table lists this clonotype with many counts. At one end, the junction sequence differs from germline, possibly due to a read error. The genes are TRBV10-2 and TRBJ1-1; no clear D gene. The germline V gene has CDR1 WSHSY and CDR2 SAAADI. The CDR3 runs to 15 residues. CDR3 residues: CASTELAGELAEAFF. The CDR3 DNA is TGCGCCAGCACTGAGTTAGCGGGAGAATTGGCTGAAGCTTTCTTT.

The table lists this clonotype with a few counts. The chain joins TRBV20-1 to TRBJ1-6; unclear D gene. The germline CDR1 and CDR2 sequences are DFQATT and SNEGSKA (reference sequence). There are 15 residues in the CDR3. V lost 1 base to trimming and J lost 4 bases, with 11 bases between them. CDR3 in DNA: TGCAGTGCTAGAGTTGCGGGCGCTTATAATTCACCCCTCCACTTT. Its protein product is CSARVAGAYNSPLHF.